These 17 T cell receptor beta chains were all obtained from the same sample, sequenced in a study of CD8+ T cells in alopecia areata. cDNA reverse transcribed from extracted RNA served as the sequencing template. TCRdb's table, derived via immunoSEQ multiplex PCR, lists solely in-frame clones and lacks some. This table has about 210,000 clones, about 57% appearing once. The treatment denotes: oral pan-JAK inhibitor, 5-10 mg twice daily. This material consisted of CD4+ T cells sorted from blood, taken at week 4, from a patient treated with tofacitinib. The source of these receptors is a human donor with alopecia areata.

The rearrangement uses TRBV10-3 and TRBJ1-3; TRBD1 might be the D (5 bases). V lost 9 bases and J 0 bases, leaving 18 bases between the germline ends. The CDR3 runs to 16 residues. Germline loops: CDR1 ENHRY, CDR2 SYGVKD. The CDR3 region is CAIWEPGPNSGNTIYF. The CDR3 nucleotides are TGTGCCATTTGGGAACCGGGACCGAACTCTGGAAACACCATATATTTT.

The chain recombines TRBV11-2 with TRBJ2-5; perhaps TRBD1 as D (5 bases). Germline V CDR1 and CDR2: SGHAT, FQNNGV. V was pared by 4 bases and J by 0 bases, with 15 bases between. The CDR3 extends over 16 amino acids. The CDR3: CASSSALGHYQETQYF. The CDR3, as DNA: TGTGCCAGCAGCTCAGCCCTCGGACACTACCAAGAGACCCAGTACTTC. Looking up the rest from reference TRBV11-2 and TRBJ2-5 gives the full variable domain: EAGVAQSPRYKIIEKRQSVAFWCNPISGHATLYWYQQILGQGPKLLIQFQNNGVVDDSQLPKDRFSAERLKGVDSTLKIQPAKLEDSAVYLCASSSALGHYQETQYFGPGTRLLVL.

This clone was counted a few times. For the CDR3, the DNA is TGCAGCGTGGGACTTCTAGCGGGGTCTGCCGGGGAGCTGTTTTTT. Translating gives CSVGLLAGSAGELFF. The rearrangement links TRBV29-1 to TRBJ2-2; 9 bases are a match to TRBD2. With V trimmed by 6 bases and J by 6 bases, 11 bases remained unmatched. The CDR3 consists of 15 residues. Looked up from germline, CDR1 is SQVTM and CDR2 is ANQGSEA.

In this sample, this clone turned up a few times. This chain joins TRBV4-3 and TRBJ2-3; TRBD2 matches 7 bases. The CDR3 spans 16 residues. Germline CDR1 is LGHNA and CDR2 is YSLEER. The ends lost 0 bases at V and 4 bases at J; junction bases unmatched: 7. CDR3 DNA sequence: TGCGCCAGCAGCCAAGAGTCGAGCGGGGTGGCAGATACGCAGTATTTT. Residues: CASSQESSGVADTQYF.

This clone has more than one count but fewer than ten. The rearrangement uses TRBV7-9 and TRBJ2-6, with D uncertain. This CDR3 region has 16 residues. Germline loops: CDR1 SEHNR, CDR2 FQNEAQ (reference sequence). V was shortened by 1 base and J by 0 bases, with 7 bases between the two germline ends. The CDR3 nucleotides are TGTGCCAGCAGCTTAGGACTCTCCTCTGGGGCCAACGTCCTGACTTTC. Its protein is CASSLGLSSGANVLTF.

The chain is built from TRBV11-2 and TRBJ2-2; D is ambiguous. The CDR3 consists of 15 residues. Trimming pared 4 bases from V and 4 bases from J, leaving 13 bases between. Germline V gene lookup returns CDR1 SGHAT and CDR2 FQNNGV. The CDR3 DNA follows: TGTGCCAGCAGCTCCCGGCACACACTCACCGGGGAGCTGTTTTTT. The encoded protein is CASSSRHTLTGELFF.

In this sample, this clone turned up a few times. The chain links TRBV29-1 to TRBJ2-5, with a tentative D call TRBD1 (5 bases). CDR1 is SQVTM, CDR2 ANQGSEA, per germline. The V gene lost 3 bases and the J gene lost 9 bases, with 14 bases spanning the gap. This CDR3 is 12 amino acids long. The CDR3 bases are TGCAGCGTTGAGGGCAGGGCTGAGGCCCAGTACTTC. Translation: CSVEGRAEAQYF.

In this sample, this clone turned up a few times. This chain connects TRBV6-5 to TRBJ1-2, with D tentatively TRBD1 (5 bases). This CDR3 spans 12 amino acids. Germline V gene sequence: CDR1 MNHEY, CDR2 SVGAGI. The V and J ends lost 6 bases and 1 base respectively, with 6 bases between them. The CDR3 nucleotides read TGTGCCAGCAGAGGGGTTAACTATGGCTACACCTTC. Its protein product is CASRGVNYGYTF.

The chain employs TRBV25-1 and TRBJ1-1, with TRBD1 identical over 7 bases. The CDR3 contains 16 residues. Unmatched junction bases numbered 10, after V lost 5 bases and J lost 1 base. Looked up from germline, CDR1 is MGHDK and CDR2 is SYGVNS. The CDR3: CASSPSRGTQNTEAFF. Here the CDR3 DNA reads TGTGCCAGCAGTCCCTCCAGGGGGACACAGAACACTGAAGCTTTCTTT.

The J gene is TRBJ1-1, the V gene TRBV5-1; D ambiguous. Germline V gene data show CDR1 as SGHRS and CDR2 as YFSETQ. Trimming cost V 4 bases and J 4 bases, with 14 bases left between them. The CDR3 is 14 residues long. For the CDR3, the DNA is TGCGCCAGCAGCGCGGGTCCGATGGGCACTGAAGCTTTCTTT. It translates to CASSAGPMGTEAFF.

The rearrangement links TRBV25-1 to TRBJ1-2; perhaps TRBD1 as D (6 bases). Germline V CDR1 and CDR2: MGHDK, SYGVNS. The V gene lost 8 bases and the J gene lost 4 bases, with 14 bases spanning the gap. This CDR3 has 13 residues. The CDR3 sequence is CASRPGQRYGYTF. CDR3 sequence (DNA): TGTGCCAGCCGACCTGGACAGCGCTATGGCTACACCTTC.

This clone has just a few counts. This rearrangement joins TRBV19 to TRBJ1-2; no clear D gene. Between the trimmed V and J ends, which lost 10 bases and 12 bases, there was a span of 15 bases. CDR3 length: 10 amino acids. Per germline, CDR1 LNHDA and CDR2 SQIVND (reference sequence). CDR3 in DNA: TGTGCCACTCCTACAAAGGCAGACACCTTC. Translation gives CATPTKADTF. The entire variable domain, with the rest obtained from reference TRBV19 and TRBJ1-2, is as follows: DGGITQSPKYLFRKEGQNVTLSCEQNLNHDAMYWYRQDPGQGLRLIYYSQIVNDFQKGDIAEGYSVSREKKESFPLTVTSAQKNPTAFYLCATPTKADTFGSGTRLTVV.

The genes are TRBV19 and TRBJ2-7; D ambiguous. The CDR3 length is 13 residues. Germline assignment: CDR1 LNHDA and CDR2 SQIVND (reference sequence). V was shortened by 5 bases and J by 0 bases, with 8 bases between the two germline ends. The CDR3 is CASSLTASYEQYF. In DNA form, the CDR3 reads TGTGCCAGTAGTTTGACGGCCTCCTACGAGCAGTACTTC.

With respect to this clone: Different DNA sequences within this sample yield the same CDR3. The chain joins TRBV30 to TRBJ2-3, with 7 bases that match TRBD2. CDR1 is GTSNPN and CDR2 is SVGIG in the germline V gene (reference sequence). The CDR3 runs to 12 residues. J was trimmed by 5 bases and V by 1 base; bases with no gene match: 0. The CDR3 nucleotides read TGTGCCTGGAGTGGGGGGGGAGATACGCAGTATTTT. It is translated as CAWSGGGDTQYF.

This CDR3 is CSVVKGTELDGYTF. The CDR3, as DNA: TGCAGCGTTGTAAAAGGGACCGAATTGGATGGCTACACCTTC. V gene TRBV29-1 combines with J gene TRBJ1-2; D might be TRBD1 (5 bases). There are 14 residues in the CDR3. V was shortened by 4 bases and J by 6 bases, with 18 bases between the two germline ends. CDR1 and CDR2 from the germline V gene are SQVTM and ANQGSEA.

This chain joins TRBV5-1 and TRBJ2-7; D is uncertain. The length of the CDR3 is 13 residues. CDR1 is SGHRS, CDR2 YFSETQ, per germline. Trimming left V 5 bases short and J 0 bases short, with 9 bases between. Here the CDR3 DNA reads TGCGCCAGCAGAGACCCCTCCTCCTACGAGCAGTACTTC. Its translation is CASRDPSSYEQYF. Looking up the rest from reference TRBV5-1 and TRBJ2-7 gives the full variable domain: KAGVTQTPRYLIKTRGQQVTLSCSPISGHRSVSWYQQTPGQGLQFLFEYFSETQRNKGNFPGRFSGRQFSNSRSEMNVSTLELGDSALYLCASRDPSSYEQYFGPGTRLTVT.

This clone was counted only a few times. The CDR3 loop is CSVERQRGVSSSYNEQFF. The CDR3 DNA reads TGCAGCGTTGAGAGGCAGCGGGGGGTTTCCAGCTCCTACAATGAGCAGTTCTTC. The chain joins TRBV29-1 to TRBJ2-1, with TRBD2 identical over 9 bases. The CDR3 length is 18 residues. The V gene end was trimmed by 3 bases and the J gene end by 0 bases; junction bases not matched to a gene: 12. Germline loops: CDR1 SQVTM, CDR2 ANQGSEA.